In its sample, the clone carrying this TCR beta chain was seen a few times. This specimen includes other DNA sequences encoding the same CDR3. These data are taken from a study of blood T cell repertoires in COVID-19. The repertoire was sequenced with immunoSEQ multiplex PCR; TCRdb's copy has only in-frame clones and lacks some. Of about 300,000 clones listed, about 90% are singletons. The sequencing input was PBMCs or T cells enriched from blood (not recorded which). This clonotype originated in a woman aged 25 to 39 who had recovered from COVID-19.

This chain's CDR3 is CASSFGQGNQPQHF. CDR3 nucleotides: TGTGCCAGCAGCTTCGGACAGGGAAATCAGCCCCAGCATTTT. This chain links TRBV7-9 with TRBJ1-5; 8 bases line up with TRBD1. This CDR3 spans 14 amino acids. Trimming cost V 3 bases and J 4 bases; bases outside gene matches: 2. Germline loops: CDR1 SEHNR, CDR2 FQNEAQ (reference sequence).